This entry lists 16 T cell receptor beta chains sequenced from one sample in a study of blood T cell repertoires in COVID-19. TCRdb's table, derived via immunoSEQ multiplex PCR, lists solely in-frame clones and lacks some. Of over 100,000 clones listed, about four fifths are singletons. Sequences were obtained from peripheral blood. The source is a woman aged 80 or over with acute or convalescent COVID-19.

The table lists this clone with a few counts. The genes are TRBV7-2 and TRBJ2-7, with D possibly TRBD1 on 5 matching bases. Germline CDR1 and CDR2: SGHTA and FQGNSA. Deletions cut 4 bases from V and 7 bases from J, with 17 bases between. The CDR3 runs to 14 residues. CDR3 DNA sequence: TGTGCCAGCAGCTCTGGGGCCCTGGGCAGGGAGCAGTACTTC. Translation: CASSSGALGREQYF.

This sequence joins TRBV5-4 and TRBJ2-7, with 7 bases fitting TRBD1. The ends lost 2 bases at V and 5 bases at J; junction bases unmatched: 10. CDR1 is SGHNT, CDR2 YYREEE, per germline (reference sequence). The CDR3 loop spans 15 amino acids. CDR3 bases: TGTGCCAGCAGCTTAGAAAGACAGGGCGTCAACGAGCAGTACTTC. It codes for CASSLERQGVNEQYF.

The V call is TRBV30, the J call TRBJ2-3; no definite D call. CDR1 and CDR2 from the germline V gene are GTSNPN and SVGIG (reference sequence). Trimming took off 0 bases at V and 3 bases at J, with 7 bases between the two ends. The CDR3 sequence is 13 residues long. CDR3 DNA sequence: TGTGCCTGGAGTGTGGGCCGAACAGATACGCAGTATTTT. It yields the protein CAWSVGRTDTQYF.

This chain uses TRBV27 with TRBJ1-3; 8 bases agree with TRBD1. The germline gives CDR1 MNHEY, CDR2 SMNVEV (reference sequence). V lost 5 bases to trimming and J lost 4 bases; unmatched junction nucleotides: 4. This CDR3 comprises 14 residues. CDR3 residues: CASSLGTGGNTIYF. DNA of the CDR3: TGTGCCAGCAGTCTCGGGACAGGCGGAAACACCATATATTTT.

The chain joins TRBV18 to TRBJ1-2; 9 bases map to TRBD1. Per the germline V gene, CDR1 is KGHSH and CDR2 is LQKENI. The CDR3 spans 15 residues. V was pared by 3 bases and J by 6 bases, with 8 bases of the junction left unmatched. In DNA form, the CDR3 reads TGTGCCAGCTCACCGGGGACAGGGCTGGGGAATGGCTACACCTTC. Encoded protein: CASSPGTGLGNGYTF.

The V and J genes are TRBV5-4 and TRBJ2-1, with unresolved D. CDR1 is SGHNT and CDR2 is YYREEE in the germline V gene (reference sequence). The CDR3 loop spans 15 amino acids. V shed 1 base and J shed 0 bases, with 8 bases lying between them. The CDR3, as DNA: TGTGCCAGCAGCTTGAGGAGATCCTCCTACAATGAGCAGTTCTTC. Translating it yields CASSLRRSSYNEQFF.

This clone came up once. For the CDR3, the DNA is TGCAGCGTTGCGCCCCGGGGGGGCCCCTCTGGAAACACCATATATTTT. Translating gives CSVAPRGGPSGNTIYF. The chain uses TRBV29-1 and TRBJ1-3; TRBD1 might be the D (6 bases). Germline V gene data show CDR1 as SQVTM and CDR2 as ANQGSEA. The germline V and J ends were trimmed by 4 bases and 0 bases, with 16 bases remaining between them. The CDR3 covers 16 residues.

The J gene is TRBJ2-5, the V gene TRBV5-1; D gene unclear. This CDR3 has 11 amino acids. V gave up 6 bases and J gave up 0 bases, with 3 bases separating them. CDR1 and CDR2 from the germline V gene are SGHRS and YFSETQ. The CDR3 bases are TGCGCCAGCACTTACCAAGAGACCCAGTACTTC. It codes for CASTYQETQYF.

The chain's CDR3 is CASSNLRLAGTDTQYF. The CDR3 coding sequence is TGTGCCAGCAGTAACCTTAGACTAGCGGGGACAGATACGCAGTATTTT. The chain recombines TRBV6-2 or TRBV6-3 with TRBJ2-3; 11 bases agree with TRBD2. V lost 5 bases and J lost 3; bases outside the gene matches: 7. Germline-derived CDR1 and CDR2 are MNHEY and SVGEGT. The CDR3 covers 16 residues.

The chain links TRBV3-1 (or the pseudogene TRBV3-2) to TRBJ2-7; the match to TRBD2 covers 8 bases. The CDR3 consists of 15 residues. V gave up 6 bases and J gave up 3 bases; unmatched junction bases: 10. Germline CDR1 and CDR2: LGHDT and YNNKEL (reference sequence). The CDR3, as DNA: TGTGCCAGCAGTCCGATCGGGACTAGAGGCTACGAGCAGTACTTC. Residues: CASSPIGTRGYEQYF.

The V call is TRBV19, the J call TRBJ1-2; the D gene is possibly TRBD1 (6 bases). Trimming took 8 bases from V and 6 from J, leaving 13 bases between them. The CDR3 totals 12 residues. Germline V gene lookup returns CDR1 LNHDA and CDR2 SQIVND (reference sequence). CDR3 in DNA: TGTGCCAGTGTACAGGGAGTGGATGGCTACACCTTC. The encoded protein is CASVQGVDGYTF.

The CDR3 is CASSWDRGSYEQYF. Here the CDR3 DNA reads TGTGCCAGCAGCTGGGACAGGGGTAGCTACGAGCAGTACTTC. This chain joins TRBV7-2 and TRBJ2-7; TRBD1 matches at 10 bases. J lost 3 bases, V lost 4 bases, and 3 bases had no gene match. The CDR3 is 14 residues long. The germline V gene has CDR1 SGHTA and CDR2 FQGNSA.

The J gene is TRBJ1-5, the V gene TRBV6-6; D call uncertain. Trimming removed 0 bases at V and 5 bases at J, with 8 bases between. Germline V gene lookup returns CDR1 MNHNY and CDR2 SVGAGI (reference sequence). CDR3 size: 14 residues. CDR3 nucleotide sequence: TGTGCCAGCAGTTACTCGGCCGGGGATCAGCCCCAGCATTTT. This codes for CASSYSAGDQPQHF.

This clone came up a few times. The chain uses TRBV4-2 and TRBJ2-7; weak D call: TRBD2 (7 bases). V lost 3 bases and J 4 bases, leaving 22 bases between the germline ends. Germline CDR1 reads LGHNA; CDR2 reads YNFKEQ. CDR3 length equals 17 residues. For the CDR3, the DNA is TGTGCCAGCAGCCAGGACATAGGGGGGGGCCTGACGTACGAGCAGTACTTC. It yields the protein CASSQDIGGGLTYEQYF.

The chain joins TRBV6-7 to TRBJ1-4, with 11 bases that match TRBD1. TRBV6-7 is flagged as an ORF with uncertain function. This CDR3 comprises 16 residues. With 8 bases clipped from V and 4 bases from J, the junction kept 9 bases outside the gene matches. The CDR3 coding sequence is TGTGCCAGCCTGATGGGACAGGGGGGGGTTAATGAAAAACTGTTTTTT. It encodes CASLMGQGGVNEKLFF.

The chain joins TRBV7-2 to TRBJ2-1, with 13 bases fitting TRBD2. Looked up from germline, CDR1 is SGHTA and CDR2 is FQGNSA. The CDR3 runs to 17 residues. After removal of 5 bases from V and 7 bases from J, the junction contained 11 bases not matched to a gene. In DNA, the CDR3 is TGTGCCAGCAGCCCCCGACTAGCGGGAGGTCTAGGGAATGAGCAGTTCTTC. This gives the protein CASSPRLAGGLGNEQFF.